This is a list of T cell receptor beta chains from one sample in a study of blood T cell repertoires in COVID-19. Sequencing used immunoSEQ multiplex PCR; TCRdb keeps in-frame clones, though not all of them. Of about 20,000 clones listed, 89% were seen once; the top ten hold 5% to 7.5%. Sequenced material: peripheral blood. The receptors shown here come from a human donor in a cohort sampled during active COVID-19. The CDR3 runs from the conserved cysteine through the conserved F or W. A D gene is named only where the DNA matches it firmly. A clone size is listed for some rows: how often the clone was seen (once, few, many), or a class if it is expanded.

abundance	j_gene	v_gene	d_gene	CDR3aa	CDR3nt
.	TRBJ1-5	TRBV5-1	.	CASSRYRVVGNQPQHF	TGCGCCAGCAGTCGGTACAGGGTTGTCGGCAATCAGCCCCAGCATTTT
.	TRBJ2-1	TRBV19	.	CASSIARGGGNEQFF	TGTGCCAGTAGTATCGCCAGGGGAGGGGGCAATGAGCAGTTCTTC
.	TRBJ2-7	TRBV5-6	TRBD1	CASSFGQATYEQYF	TGTGCCAGCAGCTTCGGACAGGCCACCTACGAGCAGTACTTC
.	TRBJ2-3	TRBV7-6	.	CASSLTLASTDTQYF	TGTGCCAGCAGCTTAACTCTCGCTAGCACAGATACGCAGTATTTT
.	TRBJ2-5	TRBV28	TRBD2	CASSGGTSGQETQYF	TGTGCCAGCAGTGGGGGGACTAGCGGACAAGAGACCCAGTACTTC
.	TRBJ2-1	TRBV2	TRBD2	CASSPTSGNLYNEQFF	TGTGCCAGCAGCCCGACTAGCGGGAATCTCTACAATGAGCAGTTCTTC
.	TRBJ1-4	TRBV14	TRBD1	CASSERQGYNEKLFF	TGTGCCAGCAGCGAACGACAGGGTTATAATGAAAAACTGTTTTTT
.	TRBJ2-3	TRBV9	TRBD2	CASSVDASGKTDTQYF	TGTGCCAGCAGCGTAGACGCTAGCGGGAAAACAGATACGCAGTATTTT
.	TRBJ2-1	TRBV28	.	CASSPQGWNEQFF	TGTGCCAGCAGTCCCCAGGGGTGGAATGAGCAGTTCTTC
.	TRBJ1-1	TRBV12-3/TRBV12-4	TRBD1	CASSLTGYTEAFF	TGTGCCAGCAGTCTGACAGGGTACACTGAAGCTTTCTTT
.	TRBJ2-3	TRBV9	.	CASSPRLLGGTSTDTQYF	TGTGCCAGCAGCCCCCGCCTCCTCGGCGGGACTAGCACAGATACGCAGTATTTT
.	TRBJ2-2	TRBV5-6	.	CASSLRDPGPTGELFF	TGTGCCAGCAGCTTACGAGACCCAGGGCCCACCGGGGAGCTGTTTTTT
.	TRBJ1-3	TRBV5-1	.	CASSLGSNSGNTIYF	TGCGCCAGCAGCTTGGGCAGTAACTCTGGAAACACCATATATTTT
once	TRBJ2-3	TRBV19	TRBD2	CASSMGSGIGADTQYF	TGTGCCAGTAGTATGGGTAGCGGGATAGGCGCAGATACGCAGTATTTT
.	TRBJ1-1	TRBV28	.	CASSSTGNTEAFF	TGTGCCAGCAGCTCAACAGGGAACACTGAAGCTTTCTTT
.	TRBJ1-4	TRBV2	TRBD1	CASKWGQRERREKLFF	TGTGCCAGCAAGTGGGGACAGCGCGAGAGGAGAGAAAAACTGTTTTTT
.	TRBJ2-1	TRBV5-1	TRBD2	CASSLGTIPHNEQFF	TGCGCCAGCAGCCTGGGGACTATCCCCCACAATGAGCAGTTCTTC
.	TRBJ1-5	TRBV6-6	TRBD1	CASSPQGHQPQHF	TGTGCCAGCAGCCCACAGGGGCATCAGCCCCAGCATTTT
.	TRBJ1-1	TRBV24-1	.	CATSDRTGSEAFF	TGTGCCACCAGTGATAGGACGGGAAGTGAAGCTTTCTTT
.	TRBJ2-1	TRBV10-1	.	CASSESALDPEFF	TGCGCCAGCAGTGAGTCGGCACTAGACCCAGAGTTCTTC
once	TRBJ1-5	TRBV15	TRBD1	CATSGDRGNQPQHF	TGTGCCACCAGCGGTGACAGGGGGAATCAGCCCCAGCATTTT
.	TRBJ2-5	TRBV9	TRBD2	CASSVPGLAGEQETQYF	TGTGCCAGCAGCGTGCCGGGACTAGCGGGGGAACAAGAGACCCAGTACTTC